This T cell receptor beta chain was recorded in a study of blood T cells in healthy people across ages. Study information: About one barcoded beta molecule per two T cells was captured by template switching.

Sample-barcoded 5' priming and a J-beta primer mix drove a second PCR of about 6 to 11 cycles. Each CDR3 protein is one row after TCRdb ran MiXCR on the 5' RACE reads. Found here are about 1.5 million distinct CDR3 sequences, approximately 42% of them singletons; the top ten hold about 4%. General study findings and limits: Unknown donor CMV status possibly confounded expanded clonotype changes.

CDR3 length equals 17 residues. Trimming at V came to 5 bases and at J to 6 bases, leaving 13 bases not matched to a gene. Germline V gene sequence: CDR1 MNHNS, CDR2 SASEGT. With regard to this clonotype: Its antigen is unidentified.

Material for sequencing was blood. The sequence was collected from a woman younger than 35 in good health. J is TRBJ1-2 and V is TRBV6-1; 12 bases line up with TRBD1. CDR3: CASSKDRDRGRVDGYTF. The CDR3 DNA sequence: TGTGCCAGCAGTAAAGACCGGGACAGGGGGCGAGTAGATGGCTACACCTTC.